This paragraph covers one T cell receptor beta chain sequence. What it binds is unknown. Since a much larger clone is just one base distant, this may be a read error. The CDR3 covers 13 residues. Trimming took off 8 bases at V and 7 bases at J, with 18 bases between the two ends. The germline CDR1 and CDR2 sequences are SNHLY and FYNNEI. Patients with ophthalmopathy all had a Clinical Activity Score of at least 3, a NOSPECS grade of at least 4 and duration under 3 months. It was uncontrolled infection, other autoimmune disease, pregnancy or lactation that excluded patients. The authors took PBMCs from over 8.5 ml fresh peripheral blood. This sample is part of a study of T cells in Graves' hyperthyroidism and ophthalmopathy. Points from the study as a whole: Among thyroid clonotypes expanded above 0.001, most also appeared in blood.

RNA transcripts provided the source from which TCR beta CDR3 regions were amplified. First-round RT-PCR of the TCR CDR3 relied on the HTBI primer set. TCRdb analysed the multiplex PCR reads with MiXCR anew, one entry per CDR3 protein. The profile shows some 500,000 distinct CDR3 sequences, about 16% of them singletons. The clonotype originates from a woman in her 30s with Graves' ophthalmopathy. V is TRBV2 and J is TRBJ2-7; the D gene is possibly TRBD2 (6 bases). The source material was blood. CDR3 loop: CASGLAEGYEQYF. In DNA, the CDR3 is TGTGCCAGCGGTTTAGCGGAAGGCTATGAGCAGTACTTC.